The clone carrying this T cell receptor (beta chain) came up once. Antigen unknown. Sequenced with the Oncomine TCR Beta short-read assay was DNA taken from cultured CD4+ T cells. TCRdb re-derived calls from the PCR reads in MiXCR, one entry per CDR3 protein. The table has about 17,000 distinct CDR3 sequences, over 30% seen once. This sample was included in a study of vaccination and CD4 T cells after COVID-19. This CDR3 has 17 residues. Trimming cost V 2 bases and J 5 bases, with 21 bases left between them. Germline values: CDR1 MDHEN, CDR2 SYDVKM. Treatment defined: approximately nine-day PBMC culture with coronavirus spike peptide pools or control peptides (ViraFEST assay).

Sequencing was performed on CD4+ T cells from blood, cultured in vitro. The chain uses TRBV28 and TRBJ1-2; TRBD1 is a possible D gene (5 bases). This TCR derives from a human donor who had recovered from COVID-19. Here the CDR3 reads CASSLRRQWQFSYGYTF. The DNA for the CDR3 is TGTGCCAGCAGTTTACGAAGACAGTGGCAGTTCTCTTATGGCTACACCTTC.